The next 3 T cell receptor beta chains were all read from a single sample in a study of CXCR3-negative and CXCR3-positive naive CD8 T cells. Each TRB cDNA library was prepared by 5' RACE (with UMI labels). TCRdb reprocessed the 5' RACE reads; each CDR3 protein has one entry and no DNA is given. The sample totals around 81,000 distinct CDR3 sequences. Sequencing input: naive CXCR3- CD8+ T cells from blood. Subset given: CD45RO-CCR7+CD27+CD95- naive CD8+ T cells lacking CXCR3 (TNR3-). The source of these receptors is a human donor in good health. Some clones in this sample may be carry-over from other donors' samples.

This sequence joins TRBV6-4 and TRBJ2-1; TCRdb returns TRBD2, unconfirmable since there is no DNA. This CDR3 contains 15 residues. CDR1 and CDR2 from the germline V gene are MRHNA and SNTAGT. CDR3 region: CASSDSSGGANEQFF.

The CDR3 is CASSPGQHTGEQYF. The gene calls are TRBV4-3 and TRBJ2-7; TCRdb returns TRBD1, unconfirmable since there is no DNA. This CDR3 is 14 amino acids long. Germline V gene sequence: CDR1 LGHNA, CDR2 YSLEER.

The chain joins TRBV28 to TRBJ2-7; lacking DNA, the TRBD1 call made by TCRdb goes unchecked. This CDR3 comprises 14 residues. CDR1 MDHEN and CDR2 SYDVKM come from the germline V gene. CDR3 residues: CASSSSDRGLWQYF.